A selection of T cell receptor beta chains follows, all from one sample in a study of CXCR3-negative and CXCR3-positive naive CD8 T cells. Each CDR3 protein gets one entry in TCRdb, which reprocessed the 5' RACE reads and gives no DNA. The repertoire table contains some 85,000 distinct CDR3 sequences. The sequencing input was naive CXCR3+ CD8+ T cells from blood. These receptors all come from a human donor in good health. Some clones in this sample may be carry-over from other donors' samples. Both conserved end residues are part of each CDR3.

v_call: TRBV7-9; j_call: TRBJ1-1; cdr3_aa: CASRFGVLTFF
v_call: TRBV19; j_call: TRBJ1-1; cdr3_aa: CATRDIDEAFF
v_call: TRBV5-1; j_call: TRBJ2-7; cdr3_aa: CASSFSQNYEQYF
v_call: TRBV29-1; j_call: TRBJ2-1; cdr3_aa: CSVEGLYNEQFF
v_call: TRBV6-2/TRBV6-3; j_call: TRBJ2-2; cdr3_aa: CASSYSSAFSSTGELFF
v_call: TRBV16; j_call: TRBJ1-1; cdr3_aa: CASSLTSGSNTEAFF
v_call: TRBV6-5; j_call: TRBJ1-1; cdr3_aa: CASSYVLTSGKNTEAFF
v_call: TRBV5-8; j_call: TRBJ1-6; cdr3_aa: CASSHIETGSPLHF
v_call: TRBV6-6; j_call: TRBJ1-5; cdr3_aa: CASSYSTGGNQPQHF
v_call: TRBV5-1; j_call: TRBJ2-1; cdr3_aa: CASSLGMSSYNEQFF
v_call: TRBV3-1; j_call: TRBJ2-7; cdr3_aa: CASSQADRLLGAAYEQYF
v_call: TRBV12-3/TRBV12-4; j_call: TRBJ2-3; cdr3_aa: CASGSGIAADTQYF
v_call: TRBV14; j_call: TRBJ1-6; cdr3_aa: CANRKRTGNYRLHF
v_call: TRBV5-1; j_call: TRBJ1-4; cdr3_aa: CASSNRIATNEKLFF
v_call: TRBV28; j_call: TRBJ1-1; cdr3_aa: CASRPSGTANTEAFF
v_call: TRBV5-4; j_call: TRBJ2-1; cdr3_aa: CASSLVAGADNEQFF
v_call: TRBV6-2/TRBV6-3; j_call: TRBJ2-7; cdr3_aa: CASSSPGQSYEQYF
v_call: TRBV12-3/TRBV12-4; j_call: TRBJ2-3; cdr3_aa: CASSHGGAGDTQYF
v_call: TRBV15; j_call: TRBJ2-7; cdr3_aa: CATSRAVGNPYEQYF
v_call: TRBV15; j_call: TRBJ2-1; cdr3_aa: CATSGEGHNEQFF
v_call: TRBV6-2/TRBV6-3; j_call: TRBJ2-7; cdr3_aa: CASPTYPRDPYEQYF
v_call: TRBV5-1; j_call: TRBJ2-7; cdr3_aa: CASQQGSSYEQYF
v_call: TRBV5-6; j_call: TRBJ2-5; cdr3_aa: CASSLGGLADLQETQYF
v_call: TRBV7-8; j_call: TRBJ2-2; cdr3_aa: CASSGLAGEYTGELFF
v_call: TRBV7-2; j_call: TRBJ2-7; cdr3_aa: CASSLRAGESYEQYF
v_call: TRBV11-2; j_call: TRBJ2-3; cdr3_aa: CASSPTFSFGDTQYF
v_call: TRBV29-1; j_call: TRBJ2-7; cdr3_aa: CSVQDRPYEQYF
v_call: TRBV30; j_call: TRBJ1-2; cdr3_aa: CAWSFQSNYGYTF
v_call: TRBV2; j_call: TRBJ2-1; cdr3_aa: CASLVEEEIIGHNEQFF
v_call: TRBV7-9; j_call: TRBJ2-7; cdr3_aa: CASSLGPSGSTYEQYF
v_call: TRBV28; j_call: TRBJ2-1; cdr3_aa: CASSLLYGGTFEQFF
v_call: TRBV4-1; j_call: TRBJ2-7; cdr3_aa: CASSQEASNTYEQYF
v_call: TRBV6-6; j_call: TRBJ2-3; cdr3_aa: CASSYSNGGDTQYF
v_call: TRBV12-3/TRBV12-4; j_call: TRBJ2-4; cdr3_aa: CASSLRSPGKNIQYF
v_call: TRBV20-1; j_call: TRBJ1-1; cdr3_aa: CSAKTGNRTEAFF
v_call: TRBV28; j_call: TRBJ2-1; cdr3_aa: CASSLRGVDEQFF
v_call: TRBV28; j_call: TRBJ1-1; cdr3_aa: CASSLGDSSLNTEAFF